Only one count was recorded for the clone carrying this T cell receptor beta chain. The data derive from a study of control samples from healthy donors and cancer patients. CDR1 and CDR2 from the germline V gene are SNHLY and FYNNEI. The CDR3 has 15 amino acids. V was pared by 7 bases and J by 4 bases, with 19 bases between. Only in-frame clones appear in the TCRdb table, and some are missing; sequencing was by immunoSEQ multiplex PCR. The repertoire holds about 130,000 clones, with roughly 92% as singletons. The sample taken for sequencing was blood. The clonotype comes from a man younger than 30 in good health. The V call is TRBV2, the J call TRBJ1-1; tentatively, D is TRBD1 (5 bases). This CDR3 reads CASIPWTSGGTEAFF. The DNA for the CDR3 is TGTGCCAGCATACCATGGACCTCGGGGGGCACTGAAGCTTTCTTT.